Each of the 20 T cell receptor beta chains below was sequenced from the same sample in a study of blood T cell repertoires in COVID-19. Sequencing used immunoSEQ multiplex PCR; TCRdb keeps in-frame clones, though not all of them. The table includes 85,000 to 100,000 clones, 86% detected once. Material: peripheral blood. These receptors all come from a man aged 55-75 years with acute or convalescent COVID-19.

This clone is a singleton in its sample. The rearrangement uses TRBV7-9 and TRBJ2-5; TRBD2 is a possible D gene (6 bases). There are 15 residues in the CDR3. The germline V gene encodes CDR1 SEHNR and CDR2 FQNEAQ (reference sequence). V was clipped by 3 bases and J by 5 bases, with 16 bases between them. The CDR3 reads CASSLGGTRPETQYF. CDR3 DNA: TGTGCCAGCAGCTTGGGAGGTACCCGCCCGGAGACCCAGTACTTC.

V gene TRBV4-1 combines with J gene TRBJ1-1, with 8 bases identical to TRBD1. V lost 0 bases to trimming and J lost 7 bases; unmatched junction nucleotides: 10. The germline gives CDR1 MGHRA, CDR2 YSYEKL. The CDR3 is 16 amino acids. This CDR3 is CASSQESAGGHFEAFF. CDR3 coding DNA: TGCGCCAGCAGCCAAGAATCGGCAGGGGGCCACTTTGAAGCTTTCTTT.

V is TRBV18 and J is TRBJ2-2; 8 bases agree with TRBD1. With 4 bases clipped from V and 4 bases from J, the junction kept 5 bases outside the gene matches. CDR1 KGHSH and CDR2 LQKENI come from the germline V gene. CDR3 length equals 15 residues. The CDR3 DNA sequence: TGTGCCAGCTCACTACCCGGACAGGGCACCGGGGAGCTGTTTTTT. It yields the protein CASSLPGQGTGELFF.

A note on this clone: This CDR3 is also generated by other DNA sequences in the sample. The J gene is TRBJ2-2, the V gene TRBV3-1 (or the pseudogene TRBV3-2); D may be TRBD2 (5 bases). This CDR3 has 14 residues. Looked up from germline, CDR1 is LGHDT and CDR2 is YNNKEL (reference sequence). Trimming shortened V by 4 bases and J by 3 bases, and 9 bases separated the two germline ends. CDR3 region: CASSRAGDTGELFF. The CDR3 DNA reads TGTGCCAGCAGCCGGGCCGGGGACACCGGGGAGCTGTTTTTT.

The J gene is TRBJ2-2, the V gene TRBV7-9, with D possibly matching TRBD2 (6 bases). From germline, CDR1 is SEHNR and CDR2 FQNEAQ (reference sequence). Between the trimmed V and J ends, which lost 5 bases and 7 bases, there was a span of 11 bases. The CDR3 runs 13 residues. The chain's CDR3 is CASSRDFDGELFF. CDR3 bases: TGTGCCAGCAGCAGGGACTTCGACGGGGAGCTGTTTTTT.

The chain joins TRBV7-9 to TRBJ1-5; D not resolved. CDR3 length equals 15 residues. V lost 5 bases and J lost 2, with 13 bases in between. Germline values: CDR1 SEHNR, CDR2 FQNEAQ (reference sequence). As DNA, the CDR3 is TGTGCCAGCAGCAGCTCGGGTCCAGGCAATCAGCCCCAGCATTTT. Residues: CASSSSGPGNQPQHF.

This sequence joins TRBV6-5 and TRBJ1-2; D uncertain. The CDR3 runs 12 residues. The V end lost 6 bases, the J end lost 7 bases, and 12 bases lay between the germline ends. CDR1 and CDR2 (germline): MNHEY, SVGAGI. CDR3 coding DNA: TGTGCCAGCAGACCGATGGAGGGTGGCTACACCTTC. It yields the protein CASRPMEGGYTF.

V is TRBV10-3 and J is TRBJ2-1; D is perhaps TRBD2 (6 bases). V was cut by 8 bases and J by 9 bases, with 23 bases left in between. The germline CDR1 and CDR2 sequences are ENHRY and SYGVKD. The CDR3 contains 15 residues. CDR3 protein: CAIESSGLPGGEQFF. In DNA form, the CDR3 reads TGTGCCATCGAAAGTAGCGGACTCCCCGGCGGTGAGCAGTTCTTC.

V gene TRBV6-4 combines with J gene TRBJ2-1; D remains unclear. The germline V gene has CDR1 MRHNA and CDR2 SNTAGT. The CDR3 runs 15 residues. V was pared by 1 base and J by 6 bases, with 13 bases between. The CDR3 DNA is TGTGCCAGCAGTGACTACGCGGTTTCCCTCAATGAGCAGTTCTTC. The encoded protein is CASSDYAVSLNEQFF.

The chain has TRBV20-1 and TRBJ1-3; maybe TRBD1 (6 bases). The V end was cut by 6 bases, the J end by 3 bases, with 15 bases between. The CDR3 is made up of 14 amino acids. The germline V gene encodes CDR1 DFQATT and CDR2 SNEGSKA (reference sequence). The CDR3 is CSASPGTLGNTIYF. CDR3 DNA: TGCAGTGCGAGTCCCGGGACACTTGGAAACACCATATATTTT.

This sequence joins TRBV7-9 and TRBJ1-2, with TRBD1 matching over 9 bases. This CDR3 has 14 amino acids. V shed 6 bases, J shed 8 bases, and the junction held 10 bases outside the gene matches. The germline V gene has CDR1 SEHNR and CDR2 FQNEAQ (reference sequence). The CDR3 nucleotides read TGTGCCAGCAGACCCCTACAGGGGGCGGGGGGCTACACCTTC. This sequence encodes CASRPLQGAGGYTF.

For the CDR3, the DNA is TGTGCCAGCAGTGAAGCATCCCTAGCGGGAAGAGAGACCCAGTACTTC. As protein: CASSEASLAGRETQYF. The chain carries TRBV6-1 and TRBJ2-5, with TRBD2 identical over 9 bases. CDR3 length: 16 residues. V gave up 0 bases and J gave up 4 bases; unmatched junction bases: 6. The germline gives CDR1 MNHNS, CDR2 SASEGT.

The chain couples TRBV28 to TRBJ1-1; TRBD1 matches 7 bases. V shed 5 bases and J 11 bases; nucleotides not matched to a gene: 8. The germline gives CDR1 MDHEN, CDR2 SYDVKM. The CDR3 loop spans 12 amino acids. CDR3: CASSRLTGKAFF. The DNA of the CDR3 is TGTGCCAGCAGTCGACTGACAGGGAAGGCTTTCTTT.

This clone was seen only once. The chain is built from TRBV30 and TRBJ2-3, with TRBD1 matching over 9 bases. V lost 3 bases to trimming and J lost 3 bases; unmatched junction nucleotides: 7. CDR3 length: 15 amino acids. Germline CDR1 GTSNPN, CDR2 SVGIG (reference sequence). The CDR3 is CAWSATGGWTDTQYF. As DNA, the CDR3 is TGTGCCTGGAGCGCAACAGGGGGCTGGACAGATACGCAGTATTTT.

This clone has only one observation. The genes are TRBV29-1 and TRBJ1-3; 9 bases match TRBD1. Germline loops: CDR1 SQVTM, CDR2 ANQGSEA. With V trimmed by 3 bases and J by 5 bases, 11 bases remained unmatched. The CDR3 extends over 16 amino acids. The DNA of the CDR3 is TGCAGCGTTGATGGGGGACAGGGTAGTTCTCGAAACACCATATATTTT. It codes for CSVDGGQGSSRNTIYF.

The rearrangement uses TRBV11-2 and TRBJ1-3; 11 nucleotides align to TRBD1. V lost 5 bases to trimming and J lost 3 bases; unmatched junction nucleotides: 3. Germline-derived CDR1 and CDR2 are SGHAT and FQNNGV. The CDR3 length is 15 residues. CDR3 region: CASSRTGGGGNTIYF. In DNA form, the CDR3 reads TGTGCCAGCAGCCGGACAGGGGGCGGTGGAAACACCATATATTTT.

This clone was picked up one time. CDR3 nucleotide sequence: TGTGCCACCAGTGATGGACATAAGCCGTTCTTC. Translation: CATSDGHKPFF. J is TRBJ2-1 and V is TRBV24-1; TRBD1 might be the D (5 bases). The V gene's germline CDR1 is KGHDR and CDR2 SFDVKD. The CDR3 has 11 residues. V lost 3 bases to trimming and J lost 15 bases, with 11 bases between them.

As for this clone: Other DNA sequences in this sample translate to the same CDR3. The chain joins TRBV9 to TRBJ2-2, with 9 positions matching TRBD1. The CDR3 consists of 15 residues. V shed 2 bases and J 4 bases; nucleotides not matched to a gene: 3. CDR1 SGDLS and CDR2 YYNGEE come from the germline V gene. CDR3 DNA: TGTGCCAGCAGCGTCGACAGGGGGGGCACCGGGGAGCTGTTTTTT. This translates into CASSVDRGGTGELFF.

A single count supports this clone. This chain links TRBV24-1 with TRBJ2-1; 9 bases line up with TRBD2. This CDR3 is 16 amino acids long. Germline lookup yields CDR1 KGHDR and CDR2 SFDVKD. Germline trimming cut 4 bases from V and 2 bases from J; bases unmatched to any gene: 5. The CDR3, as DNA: TGTGCCACCAGTGAGGCCGGGACTAGCCCCTACAATGAGCAGTTCTTC. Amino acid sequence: CATSEAGTSPYNEQFF.

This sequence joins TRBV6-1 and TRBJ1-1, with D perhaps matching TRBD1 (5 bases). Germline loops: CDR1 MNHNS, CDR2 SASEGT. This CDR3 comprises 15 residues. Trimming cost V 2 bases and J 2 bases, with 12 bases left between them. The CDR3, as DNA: TGTGCCAGCAGTGAAAGGGGCAGGAGCAACACTGAAGCTTTCTTT. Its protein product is CASSERGRSNTEAFF.